This T cell receptor beta chain was obtained from a study of spatial heterogeneity in lung cancer. On the study more broadly: When follow-up PBMC samples existed, they were sequenced (at a median of approximately two years after resection). The study, taken as a whole, reports: Resection saw ubiquitous expanded tumor TCRs appear in blood more than follow-up did.

This clonotype showed up many times. Its antigen is currently unknown. With 1 base removed from V and 1 base from J, the gap between germline ends came to 16 bases. The V gene's germline CDR1 is DFQATT and CDR2 SNEGSKA (reference sequence). The CDR3 length is 16 residues. This sample's time point: blood at routine non-recurrence follow-up after resection. Sequencing covered unsorted whole RNA taken from tumor, nontumor lung or frozen PBMC. TCRdb reprocessed the 5' RACE reads with MiXCR, giving one entry per CDR3 protein. The repertoire holds about 120,000 distinct CDR3 sequences, 10% to 15% seen once, with 15% to 20% in the top ten.

The starting material was PBMCs, obtained at follow-up. This TCR was sampled from a male donor with early-stage non-small cell lung cancer. The genes are TRBV20-1 and TRBJ1-1, with D possibly matching TRBD1 (6 bases). The CDR3 loop reads CSARAGTLGPNTEAFF. CDR3 nucleotides: TGCAGTGCTAGAGCGGGGACACTAGGGCCGAACACTGAAGCTTTCTTT.